The T cell receptor beta chain described here comes from a study of cytomegalovirus exposure and HLA in healthy donors. Findings and caveats of the study: Later analysis demonstrated an association between a missense DCLRE1C variant and TCR beta V- and J-gene trimming.

The CDR3 is made up of 15 amino acids. Losses at the gene ends were 6 bases for V and 6 bases for J; bases not matched to a gene: 8. In germline, CDR1 is MDHEN, CDR2 SYDVKM. This clone has only a few counts. The antigen is undetermined. The PCR was carried out with 60 Vbeta primers and 13 Jbeta primers. Libraries were prepared by immunoSEQ multiplex PCR; TCRdb keeps only in-frame clonotypes and omits some of them. The sample comprises 100,000 to 150,000 clones, about three quarters of which are singletons, and 6% to 8% rests with the top ten. This sequence was found in a middle-aged man in good health and CMV-seropositive. The specimen sequenced was PBMCs. The chain uses TRBV28 and TRBJ2-2; 9 nucleotides match TRBD1. CDR3 amino acids: CASRSDRGRAGELFF. The CDR3 DNA is TGTGCCAGCAGATCCGACAGGGGGAGAGCCGGGGAGCTGTTTTTT.